These 18 T cell receptor beta chains originate from one sample sequenced in a study of control samples from healthy donors and cancer patients. TCRdb's copy holds only in-frame clones and misses some; the assay was immunoSEQ multiplex PCR. The repertoire holds about 110,000 clones, approximately 88% seen once, with around 3.5% in the top ten. The sample taken for sequencing was PBMCs. These receptors originate from a woman aged 60-75 years with lung cancer.

This sequence joins TRBV6-4 and TRBJ2-7; 11 bases fit TRBD2. Germline trimming cut 3 bases from V and 4 bases from J; bases unmatched to any gene: 2. This CDR3 has 14 residues. The germline V gene has CDR1 MRHNA and CDR2 SNTAGT. Here the CDR3 reads CASSEASGGYEQYF. The CDR3 nucleotides are TGTGCCAGCAGTGAAGCTAGCGGGGGGTACGAGCAGTACTTC.

The chain combines TRBV5-5 with TRBJ2-1; 7 positions agree with TRBD1. The CDR3 extends over 15 amino acids. CDR1 and CDR2 (germline): SGHKS, YYEKEE (reference sequence). After removal of 0 bases from V and 4 bases from J, the junction contained 4 bases not matched to a gene. The CDR3 DNA sequence: TGTGCCAGCAGCTTGGAGGGACAGTATTACAATGAGCAGTTCTTC. It yields the protein CASSLEGQYYNEQFF.

On this clone itself: A junction boundary mismatches the germline segment, possibly from a read error. The J gene is TRBJ2-6, the V gene TRBV7-7, with 13 bases lining up with TRBD2. The CDR3 runs to 22 residues. CDR1 is SSHAT and CDR2 is FNYEAQ in the germline V gene (reference sequence). For the CDR3, the DNA is TGTGCTAGCAGCTTAGTCGGTAGGAGGAGACTAGCGGGAGGTTCCGGGGCCAACGTCCTGACTTTC. Residues: CASSLVGRRRLAGGSGANVLTF.

The CDR3 is CASSSQGSTNEKLFF. The CDR3 DNA reads TGCGCCAGCAGCTCACAGGGGTCGACTAATGAAAAACTGTTTTTT. The chain carries TRBV5-1 and TRBJ1-4; the match to TRBD1 covers 7 bases. V shed 3 bases and J 2 bases; nucleotides not matched to a gene: 4. The CDR3 loop spans 15 amino acids. Germline CDR1 SGHRS, CDR2 YFSETQ.

This clone was counted between two and nine times. The V call is TRBV9, the J call TRBJ2-7; D may be TRBD1 (5 bases). Trimming left V 5 bases short and J 3 bases short, with 18 bases between. This CDR3 is 15 amino acids long. Per the germline V gene, CDR1 is SGDLS and CDR2 is YYNGEE. The chain's CDR3 is CASSAGSLTFYEQYF. The CDR3 DNA reads TGTGCCAGCAGTGCAGGGTCACTCACTTTCTACGAGCAGTACTTC.

This clone was counted a few times. The chain recombines TRBV5-5 with TRBJ1-2; 11 nucleotides line up with TRBD1. V was clipped by 3 bases and J by 7 bases; unmatched bases: 8. In germline, CDR1 is SGHKS, CDR2 YYEKEE (reference sequence). The CDR3 covers 15 residues. The CDR3 here is CASSYWTGGSFGYTF. The CDR3 DNA is TGTGCCAGCAGCTACTGGACAGGGGGCAGTTTTGGCTACACCTTC.

The chain couples TRBV19 to TRBJ2-3; TRBD1 aligns across 9 bases. This CDR3 comprises 16 residues. Germline lookup yields CDR1 LNHDA and CDR2 SQIVND (reference sequence). Trimming removed 0 bases from V and 4 bases from J; junction bases left unmatched: 5. The CDR3 DNA is TGTGCCAGTAGTATAGAAGGGACAGGGAGCCCAGATACGCAGTATTTT. This codes for CASSIEGTGSPDTQYF.

The V call is TRBV18, the J call TRBJ1-1, with unresolved D. Trimming took 1 base from V and 4 from J, leaving 10 bases between them. The CDR3 totals 14 residues. CDR1 is KGHSH and CDR2 is LQKENI in the germline V gene. CDR3 in DNA: TGTGCCAGCTCACCACAATCGGGTGGCACTGAAGCTTTCTTT. It translates to CASSPQSGGTEAFF.

The CDR3 coding sequence is TGTGCCAGCAGCGGACGGGATCAGCCCCAGCATTTT. It is translated as CASSGRDQPQHF. The rearrangement links TRBV5-8 to TRBJ1-5, with D unclear. Trimming took 4 bases from V and 5 from J, leaving 7 bases between them. The length of the CDR3 is 12 residues. CDR1 and CDR2 (germline): SGHTS, YDEGEE.

This chain links TRBV2 with TRBJ1-2; D possibly corresponds to TRBD1 (5 bases). The V end lost 2 bases, the J end lost 3 bases, and 10 bases lay between the germline ends. The germline V gene has CDR1 SNHLY and CDR2 FYNNEI. CDR3 size: 14 residues. CDR3: CASSEQGPDYGYTF. The CDR3 DNA follows: TGTGCCAGCAGTGAACAGGGCCCCGACTATGGCTACACCTTC.

The gene calls are TRBV19 and TRBJ1-2, with TRBD1 identical over 7 bases. Trimming cost V 5 bases and J 3 bases; bases outside gene matches: 6. CDR3 size: 14 residues. Germline lookup yields CDR1 LNHDA and CDR2 SQIVND (reference sequence). Written as DNA, the CDR3 is TGTGCCAGTAGTTACACAGGGGTCGACTATGGCTACACCTTC. It yields the protein CASSYTGVDYGYTF. Full variable domain (outside the CDR3, taken from reference TRBV19 and TRBJ1-2): DGGITQSPKYLFRKEGQNVTLSCEQNLNHDAMYWYRQDPGQGLRLIYYSQIVNDFQKGDIAEGYSVSREKKESFPLTVTSAQKNPTAFYLCASSYTGVDYGYTFGSGTRLTVV.

Points on this clone: An end of the junction does not agree with germline; a read error may underlie this. The rearrangement joins TRBV14 to TRBJ1-1; tentatively, D is TRBD1 (5 bases). Germline values: CDR1 SGHDN, CDR2 FVKESK. The CDR3 loop spans 14 amino acids. The CDR3 here is CANSPETGNTEAFF. CDR3 DNA sequence: TGTGCCAACAGCCCCGAAACAGGGAACACTGAAGCTTTCTTT. The full variable domain, in which reference TRBV14 and TRBJ1-1 provide the parts outside the CDR3, is EAGVTQFPSHSVIEKGQTVTLRCDPISGHDNLYWYRRVMGKEIKFLLHFVKESKQDESGMPNNRFLAERTGGTYSTLKVQPAELEDSGVYFCANSPETGNTEAFFGQGTRLTVV.

This sequence joins TRBV5-6 and TRBJ1-2, with TRBD1 matching over 9 bases. J lost 2 bases, V lost 1 base, and 3 bases had no gene match. Germline-derived CDR1 and CDR2 are SGHDT and YYEEEE. The CDR3 has 15 residues. The CDR3 sequence: CASSLRDRANYGYTF. As DNA, the CDR3 is TGTGCCAGCAGCTTGAGGGACAGGGCAAACTATGGCTACACCTTC.

The table lists this clone with a count of one. V usage is TRBV9 and J usage is TRBJ1-6; 7 bases map to TRBD1. CDR3 size: 15 residues. Losses at the gene ends were 0 bases for V and 5 bases for J; bases not matched to a gene: 2. CDR1 is SGDLS, CDR2 YYNGEE, per germline. CDR3 residues: CASSVGDSHNSPLHF. CDR3 coding DNA: TGTGCCAGCAGCGTAGGGGACAGCCATAATTCACCCCTCCACTTT. The full variable domain, in which reference TRBV9 and TRBJ1-6 provide the parts outside the CDR3, is DSGVTQTPKHLITATGQRVTLRCSPRSGDLSVYWYQQSLDQGLQFLIQYYNGEERAKGNILERFSAQQFPDLHSELNLSSLELGDSALYFCASSVGDSHNSPLHFGNGTRLTVT.

V usage is TRBV11-3 and J usage is TRBJ2-3, with D perhaps TRBD1 (6 bases). The germline V and J ends were trimmed by 5 bases and 6 bases, with 18 bases remaining between them. Germline V gene data show CDR1 as SGHNT and CDR2 as YENEEA. CDR3 length: 15 amino acids. The CDR3 DNA is TGTGCCAGCAGCCTAACAGGGAACCCAAGCGATACGCAGTATTTT. Translated, it gives CASSLTGNPSDTQYF.

This clone was seen just once. The chain carries TRBV19 and TRBJ2-5, with TRBD1 identical over 11 bases. There are 14 residues in the CDR3. J lost 5 bases, V lost 5 bases, and 4 bases had no gene match. Germline CDR1 is LNHDA and CDR2 is SQIVND (reference sequence). The CDR3 region is CASSGTGGVETQYF. CDR3 in DNA: TGTGCCAGTAGTGGGACAGGGGGAGTCGAGACCCAGTACTTC.

This clone was observed a single time. V usage is TRBV9 and J usage is TRBJ1-4; D may be TRBD1 (5 bases). V dropped 0 bases and J dropped 5 bases, with 14 bases sitting between them. The CDR3 has 16 amino acids. Germline lookup yields CDR1 SGDLS and CDR2 YYNGEE. The CDR3 sequence: CASSVGVVGRNEKLFF. CDR3 bases: TGTGCCAGCAGCGTAGGAGTGGTGGGGCGGAATGAAAAACTGTTTTTT.

The V gene is TRBV13, the J gene TRBJ1-1; D is undetermined. The V end was cut by 4 bases, the J end by 7 bases, with 10 bases between. The CDR3 covers 12 residues. CDR1 PRHDT and CDR2 FYEKMQ come from the germline V gene (reference sequence). The CDR3 DNA reads TGTGCCAGCAGCTCTTGGGCTCTTGAAGCTTTCTTT. Its translation is CASSSWALEAFF.